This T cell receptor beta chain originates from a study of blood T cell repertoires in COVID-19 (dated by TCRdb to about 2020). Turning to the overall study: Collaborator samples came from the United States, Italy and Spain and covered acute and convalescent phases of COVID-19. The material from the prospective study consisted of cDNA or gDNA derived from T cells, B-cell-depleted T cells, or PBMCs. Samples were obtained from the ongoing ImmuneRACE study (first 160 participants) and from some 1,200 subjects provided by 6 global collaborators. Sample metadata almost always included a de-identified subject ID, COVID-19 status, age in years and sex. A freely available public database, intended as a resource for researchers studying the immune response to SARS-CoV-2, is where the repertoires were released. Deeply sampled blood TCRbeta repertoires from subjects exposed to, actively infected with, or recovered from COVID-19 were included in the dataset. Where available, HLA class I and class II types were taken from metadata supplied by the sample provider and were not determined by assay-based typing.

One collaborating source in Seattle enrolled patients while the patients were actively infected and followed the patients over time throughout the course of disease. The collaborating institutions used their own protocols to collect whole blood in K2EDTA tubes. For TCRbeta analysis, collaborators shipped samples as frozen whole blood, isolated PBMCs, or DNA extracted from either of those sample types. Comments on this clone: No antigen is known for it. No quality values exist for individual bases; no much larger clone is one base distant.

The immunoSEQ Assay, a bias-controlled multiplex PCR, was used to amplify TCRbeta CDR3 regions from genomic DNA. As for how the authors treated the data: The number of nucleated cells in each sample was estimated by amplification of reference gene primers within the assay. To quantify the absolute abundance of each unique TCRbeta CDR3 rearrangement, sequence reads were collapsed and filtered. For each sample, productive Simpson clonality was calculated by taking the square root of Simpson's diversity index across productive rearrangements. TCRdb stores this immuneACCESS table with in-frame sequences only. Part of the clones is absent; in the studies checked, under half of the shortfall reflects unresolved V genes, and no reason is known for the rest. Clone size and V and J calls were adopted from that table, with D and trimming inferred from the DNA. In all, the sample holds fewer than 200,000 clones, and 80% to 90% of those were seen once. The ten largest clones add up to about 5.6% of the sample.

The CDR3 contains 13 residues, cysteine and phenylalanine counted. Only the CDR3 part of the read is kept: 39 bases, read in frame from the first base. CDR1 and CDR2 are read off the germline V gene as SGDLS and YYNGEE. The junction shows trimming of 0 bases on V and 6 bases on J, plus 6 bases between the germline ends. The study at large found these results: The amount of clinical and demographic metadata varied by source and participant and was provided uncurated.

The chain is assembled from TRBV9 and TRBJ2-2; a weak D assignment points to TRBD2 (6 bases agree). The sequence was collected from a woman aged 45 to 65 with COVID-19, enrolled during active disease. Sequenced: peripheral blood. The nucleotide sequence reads TGTGCCAGCAGCGTAGGGGGGGCCGGGGAGCTGTTTTTT. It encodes CASSVGGAGELFF.